Listed below are T cell receptor beta chains from one sample, sequenced in a study of response to subunit inactivated influenza vaccine. From the RT-PCR reads, TCRdb called clonotypes with MiXCR, one entry per CDR3 protein. This table holds about 700,000 distinct CDR3 sequences, approximately 15% found once. Specimen: PBMCs from blood, collected roughly 15 days before vaccination. These receptors were taken from a man over 45 who received an inactivated influenza vaccine. Both conserved end residues are part of each CDR3. D genes are given only for firm matches. Not every row has a clone size; where given, it reads once, few, many or a size class.

j_gene | len | v_gene | d_gene | abundance | CDR3aa | CDR3nt
TRBJ2-3 | 16 | TRBV20-1 | TRBD2 | - | CSARGPSGRAKDTQYF | TGCAGTGCTAGAGGCCCTAGCGGGAGGGCTAAAGATACGCAGTATTTT
TRBJ2-1 | 13 | TRBV28 | - | few | CASSPLRWGEQFF | TGTGCCAGCAGTCCCCTTAGGTGGGGTGAGCAGTTCTTC
TRBJ2-3 | 13 | TRBV11-2 | - | many | CASSSAGTDTQYF | TGTGCCAGCAGCAGCGCGGGCACAGATACGCAGTATTTT
TRBJ2-7 | 14 | TRBV5-6 | - | many | CASSLQGIPYEQYF | TGTGCCAGCAGCTTGCAAGGGATTCCCTACGAGCAGTACTTC
TRBJ1-4 | 15 | TRBV30 | - | few | CAWSEGWGTNEKLFF | TGTGCCTGGAGTGAAGGTTGGGGGACTAATGAAAAACTGTTTTTT
TRBJ1-1 | 14 | TRBV29-1 | - | once | CSVDPWTGNTEAFF | TGCAGCGTTGACCCCTGGACGGGGAACACTGAAGCTTTCTTT
TRBJ2-2 | 18 | TRBV4-3 | - | - | CASSQELEANSNTGELFF | TGCGCCAGCAGCCAAGAGCTTGAAGCCAACTCGAACACCGGGGAGCTGTTTTTT
TRBJ2-7 | 14 | TRBV5-1 | - | few | CASKEWQGRYEQYF | TGCGCCAGCAAGGAGTGGCAGGGACGCTACGAGCAGTACTTC
TRBJ2-7 | 16 | TRBV11-2 | TRBD2 | - | CASSLDLTSGRYEQYF | TGTGCCAGCAGCTTAGATCTAACTAGCGGGAGGTACGAGCAGTACTTC
TRBJ2-5 | 14 | TRBV5-5 | - | few | CASSFPGGKETQYF | TGTGCCAGCAGCTTTCCAGGGGGGAAGGAGACCCAGTACTTC
TRBJ1-1 | 18 | TRBV4-1 | - | few | CASSQVVYQGLGNTEAFF | TGCGCCAGCAGCCAAGTCGTATATCAGGGGCTCGGGAACACTGAAGCTTTCTTT
TRBJ2-7 | 15 | TRBV4-2 | TRBD2 | - | CASSQVAGVSGEQYF | TGTGCCAGCAGCCAAGTAGCGGGGGTCTCTGGAGAGCAGTACTTC
TRBJ2-1 | 15 | TRBV6-4 | - | - | CASSGGDFGHNEQFF | TGTGCCAGCAGTGGGGGAGACTTTGGACACAATGAGCAGTTCTTC
TRBJ2-5 | 16 | TRBV2 | TRBD1 | few | CASSPRDRDPPETQYF | TGTGCCAGCAGTCCCCGGGACAGGGATCCTCCGGAGACCCAGTACTTC
TRBJ2-5 | 12 | TRBV18 | - | many | CASSPRRETQYF | TGTGCCAGCTCACCGAGAAGAGAGACCCAGTACTTC
TRBJ2-1 | 14 | TRBV7-9 | - | few | CASSLGVTSGEQFF | TGTGCCAGCAGCTTAGGTGTGACTAGTGGTGAGCAGTTCTTC
TRBJ2-1 | 18 | TRBV28 | - | few | CASSLEGFSLATYNEQFF | TGTGCCAGCAGTTTAGAAGGGTTCAGCCTAGCGACTTACAATGAGCAGTTCTTC
TRBJ1-5 | 15 | TRBV5-1 | TRBD1 | few | CASSLSQGARQPQHF | TGCGCCAGCAGCTTGTCTCAGGGGGCGCGTCAGCCCCAGCATTTT
TRBJ2-1 | 15 | TRBV20-1 | TRBD2 | many | CSATRTSSTYNEQFF | TGCAGTGCTACCCGGACTAGCAGTACCTACAATGAGCAGTTCTTC
TRBJ2-5 | 14 | TRBV7-7 | - | - | CASSSGQPGETQYF | TGTGCCAGCAGCTCAGGACAGCCCGGGGAGACCCAGTACTTC
TRBJ2-5 | 16 | TRBV6-2/TRBV6-3 | - | - | CASSYAQGVLGETQYF | TGTGCCAGCAGTTACGCCCAGGGAGTCCTCGGGGAGACCCAGTACTTC
TRBJ2-7 | 15 | TRBV5-5 | - | few | CASSKSGVEAYEQYF | TGTGCCAGCAGCAAATCAGGGGTCGAAGCCTACGAGCAGTACTTC
TRBJ2-5 | 14 | TRBV9 | - | - | CASSVVGGEETQYF | TGTGCCAGCAGCGTAGTTGGAGGGGAAGAGACCCAGTACTTC